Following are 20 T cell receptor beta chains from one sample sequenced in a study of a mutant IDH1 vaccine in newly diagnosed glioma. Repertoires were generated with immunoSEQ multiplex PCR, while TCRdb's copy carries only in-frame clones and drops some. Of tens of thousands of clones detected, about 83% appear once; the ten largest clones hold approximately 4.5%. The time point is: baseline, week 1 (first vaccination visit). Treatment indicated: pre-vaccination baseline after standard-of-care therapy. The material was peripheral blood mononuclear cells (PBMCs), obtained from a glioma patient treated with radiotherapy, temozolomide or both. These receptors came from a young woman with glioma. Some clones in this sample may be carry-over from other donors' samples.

CDR3 in amino acids: CASSFRTGLAEAFF. CDR3 in DNA: TGTGCCAGCAGTTTTCGGACAGGGCTCGCTGAAGCTTTCTTT. The rearrangement joins TRBV27 to TRBJ1-1; 8 bases line up with TRBD1. The germline gives CDR1 MNHEY, CDR2 SMNVEV (reference sequence). CDR3 size: 14 residues. The junction had 6 bases not matched to a gene; V was cut back by 3 bases and J by 6 bases.

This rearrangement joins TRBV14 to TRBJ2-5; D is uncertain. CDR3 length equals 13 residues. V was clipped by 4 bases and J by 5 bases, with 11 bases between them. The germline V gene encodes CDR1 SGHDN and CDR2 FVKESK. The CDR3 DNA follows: TGTGCCAGCAGCCGGCAACGGTTCGAGACCCAGTACTTC. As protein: CASSRQRFETQYF.

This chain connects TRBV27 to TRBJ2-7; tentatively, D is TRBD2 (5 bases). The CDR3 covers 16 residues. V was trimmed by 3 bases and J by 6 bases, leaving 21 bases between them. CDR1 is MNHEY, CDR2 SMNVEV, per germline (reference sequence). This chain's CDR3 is CASSFIRGWGLGEQYF. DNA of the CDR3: TGTGCCAGCAGTTTTATCCGGGGTTGGGGTCTGGGCGAGCAGTACTTC.

The CDR3 region is CASSPAREQYF. The CDR3 bases are TGTGCCAGCAGCCCAGCGAGGGAGCAGTACTTC. V is TRBV7-2 and J is TRBJ2-7; no reliable D call. Trimming left V 5 bases short and J 7 bases short, with 9 bases between. Germline V CDR1 and CDR2: SGHTA, FQGNSA. CDR3 length: 11 amino acids.

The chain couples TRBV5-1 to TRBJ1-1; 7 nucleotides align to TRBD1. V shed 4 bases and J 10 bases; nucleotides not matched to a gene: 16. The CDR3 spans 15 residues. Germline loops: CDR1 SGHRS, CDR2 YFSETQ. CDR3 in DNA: TGCGCCAGCAGCGACACATACGGGACAGTGAACGGAGCTTTCTTT. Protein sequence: CASSDTYGTVNGAFF.

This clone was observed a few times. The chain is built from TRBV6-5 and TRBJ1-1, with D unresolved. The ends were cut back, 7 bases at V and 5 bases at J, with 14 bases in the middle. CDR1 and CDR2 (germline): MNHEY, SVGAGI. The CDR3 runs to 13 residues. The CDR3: CASIRGDWTEAFF. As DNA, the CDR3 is TGTGCCAGCATCCGCGGTGATTGGACTGAAGCTTTCTTT.

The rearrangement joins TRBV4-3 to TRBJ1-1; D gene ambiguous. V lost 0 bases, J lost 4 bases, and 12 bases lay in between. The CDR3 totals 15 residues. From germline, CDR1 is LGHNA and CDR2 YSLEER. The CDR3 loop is CASSQDRSGFTEAFF. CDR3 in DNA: TGCGCCAGCAGCCAAGACCGCTCCGGGTTCACTGAAGCTTTCTTT.

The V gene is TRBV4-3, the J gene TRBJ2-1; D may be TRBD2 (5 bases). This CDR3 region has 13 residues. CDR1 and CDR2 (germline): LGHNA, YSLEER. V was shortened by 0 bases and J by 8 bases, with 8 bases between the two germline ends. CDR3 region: CASSQELDHEQFF. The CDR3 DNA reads TGCGCCAGCAGCCAAGAACTAGACCATGAGCAGTTCTTC.

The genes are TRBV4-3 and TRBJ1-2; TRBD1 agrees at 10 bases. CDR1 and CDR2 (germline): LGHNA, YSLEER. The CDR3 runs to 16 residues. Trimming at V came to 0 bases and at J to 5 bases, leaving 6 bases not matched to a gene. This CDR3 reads CASSQEWDRGGYGYTF. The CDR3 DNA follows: TGCGCCAGCAGCCAAGAATGGGACAGGGGTGGGTATGGCTACACCTTC.

CDR3 bases: TGTGCCAGCAGTAAAATTACAGGTTACGAAAAACTGTTTTTT. Translation gives CASSKITGYEKLFF. The chain couples TRBV2 to TRBJ1-4, with D perhaps TRBD1 (5 bases). Germline V CDR1 and CDR2: SNHLY, FYNNEI. The CDR3 runs to 14 residues. Trimming removed 5 bases at V and 8 bases at J, with 15 bases between.

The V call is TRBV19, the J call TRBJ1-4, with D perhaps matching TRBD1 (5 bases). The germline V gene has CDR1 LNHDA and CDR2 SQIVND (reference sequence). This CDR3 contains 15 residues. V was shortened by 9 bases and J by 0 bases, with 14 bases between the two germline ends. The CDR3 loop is CASNRGVATNEKLFF. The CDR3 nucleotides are TGTGCCAGCAATCGGGGGGTTGCAACTAATGAAAAACTGTTTTTT.

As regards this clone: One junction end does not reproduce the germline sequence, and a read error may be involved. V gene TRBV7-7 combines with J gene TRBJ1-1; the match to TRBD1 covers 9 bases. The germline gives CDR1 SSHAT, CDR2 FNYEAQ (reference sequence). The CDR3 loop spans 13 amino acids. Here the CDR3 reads CASSRDRATEAFF. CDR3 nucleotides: TGTGCTAGCAGCCGGGACAGGGCGACTGAAGCTTTCTTT.

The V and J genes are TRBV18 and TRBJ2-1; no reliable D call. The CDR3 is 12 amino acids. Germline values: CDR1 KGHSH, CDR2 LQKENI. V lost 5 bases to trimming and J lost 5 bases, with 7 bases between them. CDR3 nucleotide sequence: TGTGCCAGCTCAGCCCTTGACAATGAGCAGTTCTTC. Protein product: CASSALDNEQFF.

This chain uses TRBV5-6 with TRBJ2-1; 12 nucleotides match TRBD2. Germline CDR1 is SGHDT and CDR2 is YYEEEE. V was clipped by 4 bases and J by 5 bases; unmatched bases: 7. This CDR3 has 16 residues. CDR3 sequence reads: CASSLPTSGGHNEQFF. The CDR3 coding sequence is TGTGCCAGCAGCCTCCCAACTAGCGGGGGGCACAATGAGCAGTTCTTC.

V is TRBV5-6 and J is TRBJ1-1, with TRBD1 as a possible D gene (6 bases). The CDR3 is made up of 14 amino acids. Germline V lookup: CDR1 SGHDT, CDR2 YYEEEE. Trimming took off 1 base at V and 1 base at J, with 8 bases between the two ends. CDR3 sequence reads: CASSLTGRNTEAFF. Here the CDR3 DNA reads TGTGCCAGCAGCTTGACAGGGAGGAACACTGAAGCTTTCTTT.

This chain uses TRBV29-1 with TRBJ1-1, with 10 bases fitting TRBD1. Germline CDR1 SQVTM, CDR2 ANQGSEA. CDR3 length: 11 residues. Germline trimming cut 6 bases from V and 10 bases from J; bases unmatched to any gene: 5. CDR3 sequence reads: CSVGTGERAFF. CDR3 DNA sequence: TGCAGCGTAGGGACAGGGGAGAGAGCTTTCTTT.

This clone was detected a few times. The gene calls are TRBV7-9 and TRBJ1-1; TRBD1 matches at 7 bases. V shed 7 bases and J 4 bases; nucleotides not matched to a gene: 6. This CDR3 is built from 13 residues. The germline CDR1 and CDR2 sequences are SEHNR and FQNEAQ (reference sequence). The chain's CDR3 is CASTVQGGTEAFF. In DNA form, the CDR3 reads TGTGCCAGCACGGTCCAGGGGGGCACTGAAGCTTTCTTT.

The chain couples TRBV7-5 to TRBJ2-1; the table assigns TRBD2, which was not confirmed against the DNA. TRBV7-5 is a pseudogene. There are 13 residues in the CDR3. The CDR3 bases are TGTGCCAGAAGACCCGACTCGCAACGGCAGCAGTTCTTC. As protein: CARRPDSQRQQFF.

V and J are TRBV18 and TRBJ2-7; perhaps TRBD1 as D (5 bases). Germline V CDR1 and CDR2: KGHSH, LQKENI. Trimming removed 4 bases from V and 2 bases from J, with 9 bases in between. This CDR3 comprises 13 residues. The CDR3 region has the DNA TGTGCCAGCTCACGCGACAGAACCTACGAGCAGTACTTC. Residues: CASSRDRTYEQYF.

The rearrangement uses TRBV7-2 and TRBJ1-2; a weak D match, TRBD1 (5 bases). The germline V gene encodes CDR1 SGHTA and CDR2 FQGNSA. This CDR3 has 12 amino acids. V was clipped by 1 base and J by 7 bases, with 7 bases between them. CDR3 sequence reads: CASSLGGGGYTF. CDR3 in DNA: TGTGCCAGCAGCTTAGGTGGGGGTGGCTACACCTTC. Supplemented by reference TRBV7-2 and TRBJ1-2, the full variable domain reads GAGVSQSPSNKVTEKGKDVELRCDPISGHTALYWYRQSLGQGLEFLIYFQGNSAPDKSGLPSDRFSAERTGGSVSTLTIQRTQQEDSAVYLCASSLGGGGYTFGSGTRLTVV.